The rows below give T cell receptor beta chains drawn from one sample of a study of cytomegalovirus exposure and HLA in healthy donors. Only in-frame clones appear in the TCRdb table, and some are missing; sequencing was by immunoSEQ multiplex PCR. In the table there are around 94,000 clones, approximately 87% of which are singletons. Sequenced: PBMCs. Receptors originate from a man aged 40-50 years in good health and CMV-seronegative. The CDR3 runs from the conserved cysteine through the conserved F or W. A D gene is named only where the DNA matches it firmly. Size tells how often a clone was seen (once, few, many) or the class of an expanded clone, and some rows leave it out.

DNA: TGCGCCAGCAGCCCTATTAGCGGGGGGGATACAGATACGCAGTATTTT
CDR3: CASSPISGGDTDTQYF
J: TRBJ2-3
size: NA
D: TRBD2
V: TRBV5-1

DNA: TGCGCCAGCAGCCAAGGTCCTTCCTACGAGCAGTACTTC
CDR3: CASSQGPSYEQYF
J: TRBJ2-7
size: NA
D: NA
V: TRBV4-1

DNA: TGCAGCGTCGAAGCCCCCTTTAACCACCTATATGGCTACACCTTC
CDR3: CSVEAPFNHLYGYTF
J: TRBJ1-2
size: NA
D: NA
V: TRBV29-1

DNA: TGTGCCAGCAGCCCCCCGGGGACAGGGGGCCCCTACGAGCAGTACTTC
CDR3: CASSPPGTGGPYEQYF
J: TRBJ2-7
size: NA
D: TRBD1
V: TRBV13

DNA: TGCGCCAGCAGCCCTGGACAGGGGGCTGGAAACACCATATATTTT
CDR3: CASSPGQGAGNTIYF
J: TRBJ1-3
size: once
D: TRBD1
V: TRBV10-1

DNA: TGTGCCAGCAGCCCACCTGGGCGGGGGTCCTATGGCTACACCTTC
CDR3: CASSPPGRGSYGYTF
J: TRBJ1-2
size: few
D: NA
V: TRBV7-8

DNA: TGTGCCAGCAGCTTAGCGGACAGGCGAGACACTGAAGCTTTCTTT
CDR3: CASSLADRRDTEAFF
J: TRBJ1-1
size: NA
D: TRBD1
V: TRBV7-9

DNA: TGTGCCAGCAGCTTGGGGGCAATTGGAAACACCATATATTTT
CDR3: CASSLGAIGNTIYF
J: TRBJ1-3
size: NA
D: NA
V: TRBV5-6

DNA: TGTGCCACCAGCAGGGGGAGGACAGGGAGCGCCGGGGAGCTGTTTTTT
CDR3: CATSRGRTGSAGELFF
J: TRBJ2-2
size: NA
D: TRBD1
V: TRBV15

DNA: TGCGCCAGCAGCCAAGTCCCGGGACTAGCGGGGCGTAACTCCTACAATGAGCAGTTCTTC
CDR3: CASSQVPGLAGRNSYNEQFF
J: TRBJ2-1
size: NA
D: TRBD2
V: TRBV4-1

DNA: TGTGCCTGGAACGGTTTTAACTATGGCTACACCTTC
CDR3: CAWNGFNYGYTF
J: TRBJ1-2
size: NA
D: NA
V: TRBV30

DNA: TGTGCCAGCAGGTATTCTAGCTCCGATACGCAGTATTTT
CDR3: CASRYSSSDTQYF
J: TRBJ2-3
size: NA
D: NA
V: TRBV6-5

DNA: TGTGCCAGCAGCTTAGATGGATTTGGACAGGGGGCTTCCGAGCAGTACTTC
CDR3: CASSLDGFGQGASEQYF
J: TRBJ2-7
size: NA
D: TRBD1
V: TRBV11-2

DNA: TGCGCCAGCAGCCAAGGAGGGTGGGGCAATCAGCCCCAGCATTTT
CDR3: CASSQGGWGNQPQHF
J: TRBJ1-5
size: NA
D: NA
V: TRBV4-1

DNA: TGCGCCAGCAGTCAAACACAGGCTTCCTACGAGCAGTACTTC
CDR3: CASSQTQASYEQYF
J: TRBJ2-7
size: NA
D: NA
V: TRBV4-1

DNA: TGTGCCAGCAGCTTACGACAGGGTCACTATGGCTACACCTTC
CDR3: CASSLRQGHYGYTF
J: TRBJ1-2
size: NA
D: TRBD1
V: TRBV13

DNA: TGTGCCTGGAGTGTACAGAGCCTTGGCTACACCTTC
CDR3: CAWSVQSLGYTF
J: TRBJ1-2
size: NA
D: NA
V: TRBV30

DNA: TGTGCCAGCAGCGTAGATTTGGGGGGCTCCTACAATGAGCAGTTCTTC
CDR3: CASSVDLGGSYNEQFF
J: TRBJ2-1
size: NA
D: NA
V: TRBV9

DNA: TGTGCCAGCACCTTAGGGGGAGGGACCTCTGGAAACACCATATATTTT
CDR3: CASTLGGGTSGNTIYF
J: TRBJ1-3
size: NA
D: NA
V: TRBV7-2

DNA: TGTGCCAGCTCACTCGGATCGCGGGGGGTAGATACGCAGTATTTT
CDR3: CASSLGSRGVDTQYF
J: TRBJ2-3
size: NA
D: TRBD2
V: TRBV18

DNA: TGCGCCAGCAGCCAAACAGGGGTCGATGGCTACACCTTC
CDR3: CASSQTGVDGYTF
J: TRBJ1-2
size: few
D: TRBD1
V: TRBV4-1

DNA: TGTGCCAGTGGGGGGGGCGTTGGGACTGAAGCTTTCTTT
CDR3: CASGGGVGTEAFF
J: TRBJ1-1
size: NA
D: NA
V: TRBV25-1

DNA: TGTGCCAGCAGCCAAGATAGAGATATGAACACTGAAGCTTTCTTT
CDR3: CASSQDRDMNTEAFF
J: TRBJ1-1
size: few
D: NA
V: TRBV4-2

DNA: TGTGCCAGCAGCTTAGGCCTCGGACTAGCGGGGCTGGGGGAGCTGTTTTTT
CDR3: CASSLGLGLAGLGELFF
J: TRBJ2-2
size: NA
D: TRBD2
V: TRBV13

DNA: TGTGCCAGCAGATCGGACGCGGGGGGTTCAAATTCACCCCTCCACTTT
CDR3: CASRSDAGGSNSPLHF
J: TRBJ1-6
size: NA
D: NA
V: TRBV2

DNA: TGTGCCACCAGCAGAGCCCGGACAGGGAGTCAGACCCAGTACTTC
CDR3: CATSRARTGSQTQYF
J: TRBJ2-5
size: NA
D: TRBD1
V: TRBV15

DNA: TGTTCCAGCAACGGGGTCGGCTACGAGCAGTACTTC
CDR3: CSSNGVGYEQYF
J: TRBJ2-7
size: NA
D: NA
V: TRBV7-9

DNA: TGTGCCATCAGTGAGTCAATCGGAGAGACCCAGTACTTC
CDR3: CAISESIGETQYF
J: TRBJ2-5
size: many
D: NA
V: TRBV10-3

DNA: TGTGCCAGATCAGGGTCCATGAACACTGAAGCTTTCTTT
CDR3: CARSGSMNTEAFF
J: TRBJ1-1
size: NA
D: NA
V: TRBV2

DNA: TGTGCCAGTAGGGACTTATTAGCGGGGCAAGAGACCCAGTACTTC
CDR3: CASRDLLAGQETQYF
J: TRBJ2-5
size: NA
D: TRBD2
V: TRBV19

DNA: TGTGCCAGCAGTTACTCTCTAGCACCCCATGGCTACACCTTC
CDR3: CASSYSLAPHGYTF
J: TRBJ1-2
size: NA
D: NA
V: TRBV6-5

DNA: TGTGCCAGCACCCGGGACTTGCAAGAGACCCAGTACTTC
CDR3: CASTRDLQETQYF
J: TRBJ2-5
size: NA
D: NA
V: TRBV6-6

DNA: TGTGCCAGCATTAACTTCGCTAGTAACACCATATATTTT
CDR3: CASINFASNTIYF
J: TRBJ1-3
size: NA
D: NA
V: TRBV6-5

DNA: TGTGCCAGTAGTCCGCCGACAGGGGGGGGATATAATCAGCCCCAGCATTTT
CDR3: CASSPPTGGGYNQPQHF
J: TRBJ1-5
size: NA
D: TRBD1
V: TRBV19

DNA: TGTGCCAGCACCCGGGTCGGAAACTATGGCTACACCTTC
CDR3: CASTRVGNYGYTF
J: TRBJ1-2
size: NA
D: NA
V: TRBV13

DNA: TGTGCCAGCAGCCCACGGACTAGCGGGGGGACAGATACGCAGTATTTT
CDR3: CASSPRTSGGTDTQYF
J: TRBJ2-3
size: few
D: TRBD2
V: TRBV9

DNA: TGCAGCGTTCTAGCGGGGGGCGGGATCTTC
CDR3: CSVLAGGGIF
J: TRBJ2-1
size: once
D: TRBD2
V: TRBV29-1

DNA: TGTGCCAGCAGCTTAACTCCTCGGGGGGGCGACAATGAGCAGTTCTTC
CDR3: CASSLTPRGGDNEQFF
J: TRBJ2-1
size: NA
D: TRBD2
V: TRBV7-3

DNA: TGTGCCAGCAGCGCCGACAGGGGCCGAAACACTGAAGCTTTCTTT
CDR3: CASSADRGRNTEAFF
J: TRBJ1-1
size: NA
D: TRBD1
V: TRBV9

DNA: TGTGCCAGCAGTGAACCGCTGGGGACAAACACCGGGGAGCTGTTTTTT
CDR3: CASSEPLGTNTGELFF
J: TRBJ2-2
size: NA
D: NA
V: TRBV25-1